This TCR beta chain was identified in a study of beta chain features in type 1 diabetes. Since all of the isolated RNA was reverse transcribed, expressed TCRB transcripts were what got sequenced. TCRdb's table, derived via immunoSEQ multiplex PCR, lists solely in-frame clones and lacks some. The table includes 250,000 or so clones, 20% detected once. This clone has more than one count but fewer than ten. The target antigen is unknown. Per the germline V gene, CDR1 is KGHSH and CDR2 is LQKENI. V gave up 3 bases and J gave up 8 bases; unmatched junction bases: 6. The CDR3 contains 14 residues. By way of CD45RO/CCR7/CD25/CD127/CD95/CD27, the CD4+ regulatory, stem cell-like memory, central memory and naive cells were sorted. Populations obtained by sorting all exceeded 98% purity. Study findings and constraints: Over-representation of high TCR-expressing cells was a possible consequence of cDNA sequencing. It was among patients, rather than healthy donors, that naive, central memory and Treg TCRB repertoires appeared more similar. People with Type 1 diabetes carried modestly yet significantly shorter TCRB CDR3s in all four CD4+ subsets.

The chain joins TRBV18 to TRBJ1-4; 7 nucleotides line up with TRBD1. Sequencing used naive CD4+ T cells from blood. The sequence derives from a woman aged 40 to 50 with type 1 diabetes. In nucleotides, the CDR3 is TGTGCCAGCTCACCCGACAGGGTACGGGAAAAACTGTTTTTT. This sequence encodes CASSPDRVREKLFF.